The 27 T cell receptor beta chains listed next were all sequenced from one sample in a study of blood T cell repertoires in COVID-19. Generated by immunoSEQ multiplex PCR, the TCRdb table keeps only in-frame clones and is missing some. Here the sample spans 100,000 to 150,000 clones, around 85% being singletons. The material sequenced was peripheral blood. These receptors were taken from a woman aged 80 or over with acute or convalescent COVID-19.

This clone is a singleton in its sample. This chain links TRBV7-8 with TRBJ1-6; possibly TRBD1 for D (6 bases). Trimming left V 2 bases short and J 7 bases short, with 21 bases between. Germline CDR1 and CDR2: SGHVS and FQNEAQ. The CDR3 contains 18 residues. The CDR3 DNA is TGTGCCAGCAGCTTATTCACCCCAGCCAGGGGAATCAATTCACCCCTCCACTTT. Amino acid sequence: CASSLFTPARGINSPLHF.

CDR3 region: CASSPDPGETQYF. The DNA of the CDR3 is TGTGCCAGCAGCCCCGACCCAGGGGAGACCCAGTACTTC. This rearrangement joins TRBV11-2 to TRBJ2-5, with D possibly TRBD1 on 5 matching bases. The CDR3 contains 13 residues. The germline V gene encodes CDR1 SGHAT and CDR2 FQNNGV. V lost 5 bases, J lost 5 bases, and 12 bases lay in between.

The chain links TRBV24-1 to TRBJ2-3, with 8 bases lining up with TRBD2. Trimming took 8 bases from V and 2 from J; bases not matched to a gene: 2. The CDR3 extends over 13 amino acids. CDR1 and CDR2 (germline): KGHDR, SFDVKD. CDR3 sequence: CATKAGATDTQYF. The CDR3 nucleotides are TGTGCCACCAAAGCGGGGGCCACAGATACGCAGTATTTT.

This CDR3 is CASTQGTSPGEQFF. The CDR3 nucleotides read TGTGCCAGTACCCAAGGGACATCCCCCGGTGAGCAGTTCTTC. V usage is TRBV19 and J usage is TRBJ2-1, with D tentatively TRBD1 (6 bases). CDR3 length equals 14 residues. Germline loops: CDR1 LNHDA, CDR2 SQIVND (reference sequence). V lost 7 bases to trimming and J lost 9 bases, with 19 bases between them.

The chain combines TRBV14 with TRBJ1-2; 7 bases match TRBD1. V was pared by 4 bases and J by 4 bases, with 9 bases of the junction left unmatched. The CDR3 length is 15 residues. CDR1 is SGHDN and CDR2 is FVKESK in the germline V gene. CDR3 loop: CASSPLGGQAYGYTF. The CDR3 DNA follows: TGTGCCAGCAGCCCCCTCGGAGGACAGGCCTATGGCTACACCTTC.

The chain carries TRBV2 and TRBJ2-7; TRBD1 might be the D (5 bases). This CDR3 has 13 amino acids. V was pared by 7 bases and J by 7 bases, with 17 bases between. Per the germline V gene, CDR1 is SNHLY and CDR2 is FYNNEI. The CDR3, as DNA: TGTGCCAGCACACCTACAGGTACGGGTGAGCAGTACTTC. This encodes CASTPTGTGEQYF. Full variable domain (remainder filled in from reference TRBV2 and TRBJ2-7): EPEVTQTPSHQVTQMGQEVILRCVPISNHLYFYWYRQILGQKVEFLVSFYNNEISEKSEIFDDQFSVERPDGSNFTLKIRSTKLEDSAMYFCASTPTGTGEQYFGPGTRLTVT.

The J gene is TRBJ2-3, the V gene TRBV5-1; 7 bases are a match to TRBD1. This CDR3 has 14 residues. V shed 9 bases, J shed 3 bases, and the junction held 10 bases outside the gene matches. The germline V gene has CDR1 SGHRS and CDR2 YFSETQ. The CDR3 DNA sequence: TGCGCCACCACACCGGGACAGCCAACAGATACGCAGTATTTT. It yields the protein CATTPGQPTDTQYF.

This clone was detected once. CDR3 in DNA: TGTGCCAGTAGCCGACTAGCGGGAGTTGTGGGTGCCAAAAACATTCAGTACTTC. Its translation: CASSRLAGVVGAKNIQYF. V usage is TRBV19 and J usage is TRBJ2-4; 12 bases line up with TRBD2. Germline values: CDR1 LNHDA, CDR2 SQIVND (reference sequence). V shed 6 bases, J shed 1 base, and the junction held 10 bases outside the gene matches. CDR3 length: 18 amino acids.

Turning to this clone: Other DNA sequences in this specimen translate into the identical CDR3. This rearrangement joins TRBV7-2 to TRBJ1-5; maybe TRBD1 (5 bases). This CDR3 spans 13 amino acids. V shed 3 bases and J shed 2 bases, with 5 bases lying between them. Germline V gene data show CDR1 as SGHTA and CDR2 as FQGNSA. In nucleotides, the CDR3 is TGTGCCAGCAGCTTGACAGGCAATCAGCCCCAGCATTTT. This translates into CASSLTGNQPQHF. Supplemented by reference TRBV7-2 and TRBJ1-5, the full variable domain reads GAGVSQSPSNKVTEKGKDVELRCDPISGHTALYWYRQSLGQGLEFLIYFQGNSAPDKSGLPSDRFSAERTGGSVSTLTIQRTQQEDSAVYLCASSLTGNQPQHFGDGTRLSIL.

V and J are TRBV7-2 and TRBJ2-5; 12 bases line up with TRBD1. Germline-derived CDR1 and CDR2 are SGHTA and FQGNSA. Germline trimming cut 1 base from V and 6 bases from J; bases unmatched to any gene: 6. This CDR3 comprises 16 residues. CDR3 nucleotides: TGTGCCAGCAGCTTAGTCGGGACAGGGGGCGAGAAGACCCAGTACTTC. Translating it yields CASSLVGTGGEKTQYF.

DNA of the CDR3: TGTGCCAGCAGCTTAGGGGCGGGGGGCGCGACTGAAGCTTTCTTT. This translates into CASSLGAGGATEAFF. The genes are TRBV11-2 and TRBJ1-1; perhaps TRBD1 as D (6 bases). This CDR3 has 15 amino acids. The germline V gene encodes CDR1 SGHAT and CDR2 FQNNGV. V gave up 1 base and J gave up 5 bases, with 14 bases separating them.

The rearrangement joins TRBV11-2 to TRBJ2-5; TRBD1 matches at 12 bases. The germline gives CDR1 SGHAT, CDR2 FQNNGV. J gave up 1 base and V 2 bases, and 8 bases lay outside the gene matches. This CDR3 contains 18 residues. CDR3 sequence reads: CASSLRTPGQGAQETQYF. For the CDR3, the DNA is TGTGCCAGCAGCTTAAGAACTCCGGGACAGGGGGCCCAAGAGACCCAGTACTTC.

V and J are TRBV5-8 and TRBJ2-3; TRBD2 matches at 10 bases. The CDR3 is 14 residues long. J was trimmed by 5 bases and V by 3 bases; bases with no gene match: 3. Germline V gene sequence: CDR1 SGHTS, CDR2 YDEGEE. CDR3 DNA sequence: TGTGCCAGCAGCTACATAGCGGGAGGAGATACGCAGTATTTT. This translates into CASSYIAGGDTQYF.

This chain joins TRBV15 and TRBJ2-1, with D possibly TRBD1 on 7 matching bases. The CDR3 is 12 residues long. Germline V gives CDR1 LNHNV, CDR2 YYDKDF (reference sequence). V shed 1 base and J shed 15 bases, with 13 bases lying between them. The CDR3 loop is CATSRGQGGPFF. CDR3 DNA: TGTGCCACCAGCAGAGGACAGGGAGGTCCGTTCTTC.

V usage is TRBV6-1 and J usage is TRBJ1-2, with 9 bases lining up with TRBD1. After removal of 6 bases from V and 8 bases from J, the junction contained 7 bases not matched to a gene. CDR1 and CDR2 from the germline V gene are MNHNS and SASEGT. The length of the CDR3 is 13 residues. CDR3 nucleotide sequence: TGTGCCAGCAGGGGACAGGGTCTTGGAGGCTACACCTTC. This codes for CASRGQGLGGYTF.

The chain links TRBV6-5 to TRBJ1-6; no clear D gene. This CDR3 is 15 amino acids long. The ends were cut back, 2 bases at V and 0 bases at J, with 5 bases in the middle. Germline-derived CDR1 and CDR2 are MNHEY and SVGAGI. CDR3 in amino acids: CASSYEGSYNSPLHF. DNA for the CDR3: TGTGCCAGCAGTTACGAGGGCTCCTATAATTCACCCCTCCACTTT.

This rearrangement joins TRBV24-1 to TRBJ1-5; D is uncertain. The germline V gene encodes CDR1 KGHDR and CDR2 SFDVKD. The CDR3 loop spans 14 amino acids. With 3 bases removed from V and 3 bases from J, the gap between germline ends came to 8 bases. CDR3 amino acids: CATSDIRDNQPQHF. The DNA for the CDR3 is TGTGCCACCAGTGATATACGGGACAATCAGCCCCAGCATTTT.

The V call is TRBV30, the J call TRBJ1-2; no definite D call. The V end was cut by 0 bases, the J end by 2 bases, with 10 bases between. The CDR3 consists of 14 residues. The V gene's germline CDR1 is GTSNPN and CDR2 SVGIG (reference sequence). Written as DNA, the CDR3 is TGTGCCTGGAGTGTACGGGGTAAAAACTATGGCTACACCTTC. Amino acids: CAWSVRGKNYGYTF. The entire variable domain, with the rest obtained from reference TRBV30 and TRBJ1-2, is as follows: SQTIHQWPATLVQPVGSPLSLECTVEGTSNPNLYWYRQAAGRGLQLLFYSVGIGQISSEVPQNLSASRPQDRQFILSSKKLLLSDSGFYLCAWSVRGKNYGYTFGSGTRLTVV.

The gene calls are TRBV7-2 and TRBJ2-7; D not certain. CDR3 length equals 16 residues. Germline V gene lookup returns CDR1 SGHTA and CDR2 FQGNSA. The V and J ends lost 1 base and 2 bases respectively, with 15 bases between them. This CDR3 reads CASSLDQAPVTYEQYF. Here the CDR3 DNA reads TGTGCCAGCAGCTTAGACCAGGCGCCGGTAACCTACGAGCAGTACTTC.

The chain uses TRBV6-5 and TRBJ2-3, with TRBD2 matching 13 bases. Germline loops: CDR1 MNHEY, CDR2 SVGAGI. The CDR3 has 15 residues. Trimming removed 2 bases from V and 6 bases from J; junction bases left unmatched: 2. CDR3 residues: CASSYRGLAGDTQYF. The CDR3 region has the DNA TGTGCCAGCAGTTACCGGGGACTAGCGGGGGATACGCAGTATTTT.

This chain links TRBV30 with TRBJ2-5; 12 nucleotides line up with TRBD2. The length of the CDR3 is 16 residues. In germline, CDR1 is GTSNPN, CDR2 SVGIG (reference sequence). V dropped 1 base and J dropped 3; count of bases not matched to a gene: 6. CDR3 DNA sequence: TGTGCCTGGAGTGGACGACTAGCGGGAGTTAAAGAGACCCAGTACTTC. Amino acid sequence: CAWSGRLAGVKETQYF.

This clone has only a few counts. The chain carries TRBV5-1 and TRBJ1-3; D unresolved. Trimming pared 2 bases from V and 8 bases from J, leaving 11 bases between. The germline CDR1 and CDR2 sequences are SGHRS and YFSETQ. The CDR3 length is 13 residues. The CDR3 DNA reads TGCGCCAGCAGCTTTGGAGACGGGGACACCATATATTTT. Translation: CASSFGDGDTIYF.

J is TRBJ2-3 and V is TRBV30, with D tentatively TRBD1 (5 bases). Deletions cut 3 bases from V and 0 bases from J, with 13 bases between. The CDR3 spans 15 residues. The V gene's germline CDR1 is GTSNPN and CDR2 SVGIG (reference sequence). CDR3 protein: CAWSLTGPSTDTQYF. The CDR3 nucleotides read TGTGCCTGGAGCCTAACAGGCCCTAGCACAGATACGCAGTATTTT.

The gene calls are TRBV2 and TRBJ2-6; 11 nucleotides align to TRBD2. Trimming took 4 bases from V and 0 from J; bases not matched to a gene: 5. Germline CDR1 and CDR2: SNHLY and FYNNEI. The CDR3 contains 18 residues. The CDR3 region is CASSGGGLAASGANVLTF. The CDR3 nucleotides are TGTGCCAGCAGTGGAGGGGGACTAGCGGCCTCTGGGGCCAACGTCCTGACTTTC.

This clone was observed a single time. This rearrangement joins TRBV19 to TRBJ2-5; D may be TRBD1 (6 bases). CDR1 and CDR2 (germline): LNHDA, SQIVND (reference sequence). This CDR3 is 15 amino acids long. Trimming pared 3 bases from V and 1 base from J, leaving 12 bases between. The CDR3 is CASSIAAQGQETQYF. DNA of the CDR3: TGTGCCAGTAGTATCGCGGCACAGGGCCAAGAGACCCAGTACTTC.

The rearrangement links TRBV12-5 to TRBJ2-7; 11 bases line up with TRBD2. In germline, CDR1 is LGHNT, CDR2 FRNRAP. CDR3 length: 15 residues. V gave up 3 bases and J gave up 2 bases; unmatched junction bases: 3. In DNA form, the CDR3 reads TGTGCTAGTGGTTTTAGCGGGAGGGCCCCCTACGAGCAGTACTTC. Its protein product is CASGFSGRAPYEQYF. Supplemented by reference TRBV12-5 and TRBJ2-7, the full variable domain reads DARVTQTPRHKVTEMGQEVTMRCQPILGHNTVFWYRQTMMQGLELLAYFRNRAPLDDSGMPKDRFSAEMPDATLATLKIQPSEPRDSAVYFCASGFSGRAPYEQYFGPGTRLTVT.

The V gene is TRBV19, the J gene TRBJ2-7; possible D gene TRBD1, 6 bases. Germline V gene sequence: CDR1 LNHDA, CDR2 SQIVND (reference sequence). The germline V and J ends were trimmed by 7 bases and 6 bases, with 25 bases remaining between them. The CDR3 length is 16 residues. The CDR3 loop reads CASKSPGTYPSGEQYF. DNA for the CDR3: TGTGCCAGTAAAAGCCCCGGGACATACCCCTCGGGCGAGCAGTACTTC.